One sample yielded the 15 T cell receptor beta chains listed below, sequenced in a study of T cell changes during pregnancy in multiple sclerosis. Using immunoSEQ multiplex PCR, the repertoire was profiled, and TCRdb retains in-frame clones only, with some absent. In the table there are roughly 30,000 clones, about 83% of which are singletons. This specimen consisted of CD8+ T cells from peripheral blood mononuclear cells, obtained after pregnancy. The receptors derive from a female donor with multiple sclerosis, enrolled in a pregnancy study.

The chain employs TRBV19 and TRBJ1-2; TRBD1 is a possible D gene (6 bases). This CDR3 is 12 amino acids long. Germline CDR1 reads LNHDA; CDR2 reads SQIVND (reference sequence). Trimming removed 7 bases at V and 5 bases at J, with 11 bases between. The CDR3 coding sequence is TGTGCCAGTACGGCAGGGGCGTATGGCTACACCTTC. This gives the protein CASTAGAYGYTF.

J is TRBJ2-1 and V is TRBV7-9; 10 bases agree with TRBD2. This CDR3 is 14 amino acids long. The V segment lost 5 bases and the J segment 5 bases; nucleotides outside the gene matches: 3. The V gene's germline CDR1 is SEHNR and CDR2 FQNEAQ (reference sequence). The CDR3 sequence is CASSNSGGHNEQFF. The CDR3 DNA reads TGTGCCAGCAGCAATAGCGGGGGGCACAATGAGCAGTTCTTC.

This clone was seen more than once but under ten times. V is TRBV30 and J is TRBJ1-4; a weak D match, TRBD1 (5 bases). V dropped 2 bases and J dropped 8 bases, with 15 bases sitting between them. Germline V CDR1 and CDR2: GTSNPN, SVGIG (reference sequence). The CDR3 covers 14 residues. The CDR3 is CAWSLGLSGEKLFF. DNA for the CDR3: TGTGCCTGGAGTTTGGGACTGTCTGGCGAAAAACTGTTTTTT.

The chain links TRBV9 to TRBJ2-5, with TRBD1 matching 8 bases. Losses at the gene ends were 4 bases for V and 5 bases for J; bases not matched to a gene: 7. CDR1 SGDLS and CDR2 YYNGEE come from the germline V gene. This CDR3 has 14 residues. CDR3 sequence reads: CASSPGQGGETQYF. CDR3 DNA: TGTGCCAGCAGCCCAGGACAGGGTGGTGAGACCCAGTACTTC. Looking up the rest from reference TRBV9 and TRBJ2-5 gives the full variable domain: DSGVTQTPKHLITATGQRVTLRCSPRSGDLSVYWYQQSLDQGLQFLIQYYNGEERAKGNILERFSAQQFPDLHSELNLSSLELGDSALYFCASSPGQGGETQYFGPGTRLLVL.

The V gene is TRBV6-5, the J gene TRBJ1-6; D is perhaps TRBD1 (6 bases). This CDR3 region has 15 residues. Trimming removed 4 bases at V and 9 bases at J, with 16 bases between. Germline CDR1 MNHEY, CDR2 SVGAGI. As DNA, the CDR3 is TGTGCCAGCAGTTTTACAGGGTTCGGAGGTTCACCCCTCCACTTT. Its protein product is CASSFTGFGGSPLHF.

The chain links TRBV18 to TRBJ1-4; D is perhaps TRBD1 (5 bases). The V gene lost 8 bases and the J gene lost 5 bases, with 12 bases spanning the gap. Germline V gene sequence: CDR1 KGHSH, CDR2 LQKENI. The CDR3 runs to 13 residues. CDR3 nucleotides: TGTGCCAGCCGCGGGACGGTAAATGAAAAACTGTTTTTT. This codes for CASRGTVNEKLFF.

The chain has TRBV9 and TRBJ1-2; 9 bases align to TRBD1. The V gene end was trimmed by 4 bases and the J gene end by 4 bases; junction bases not matched to a gene: 11. Germline loops: CDR1 SGDLS, CDR2 YYNGEE. The CDR3 contains 16 residues. CDR3 in DNA: TGTGCCAGCAGCTATCCTTTACAGGGGGCTTTCTATGGCTACACCTTC. This sequence encodes CASSYPLQGAFYGYTF.

The chain joins TRBV4-3 to TRBJ2-7, with D possibly matching TRBD1 (6 bases). The germline V gene has CDR1 LGHNA and CDR2 YSLEER. The CDR3 length is 15 residues. V shed 0 bases and J shed 2 bases, with 11 bases lying between them. CDR3: CASSQDWGHTYEQYF. CDR3 nucleotide sequence: TGCGCCAGCAGCCAAGATTGGGGGCATACCTACGAGCAGTACTTC.

In nucleotides, the CDR3 is TGTGCCAGCAGCTTAGAGCCGGGGGAGACGTACTATGGCTACACCTTC. It yields the protein CASSLEPGETYYGYTF. The J gene is TRBJ1-2, the V gene TRBV7-2; weak D call: TRBD1 (5 bases). Germline loops: CDR1 SGHTA, CDR2 FQGNSA. CDR3 length: 16 residues. The V end lost 1 base, the J end lost 3 bases, and 15 bases lay between the germline ends.

This clone came up once. V is TRBV10-3 and J is TRBJ2-3; D possibly corresponds to TRBD2 (6 bases). Trimming pared 0 bases from V and 6 bases from J, leaving 13 bases between. The V gene's germline CDR1 is ENHRY and CDR2 SYGVKD. The length of the CDR3 is 15 residues. CDR3 bases: TGTGCCATCAGTGAGTCGAATAGCGGCCCGGATACGCAGTATTTT. Translation: CAISESNSGPDTQYF.

The genes are TRBV6-4 and TRBJ2-4, with 14 bases that match TRBD2. CDR3 length: 16 amino acids. V was clipped by 0 bases and J by 6 bases; unmatched bases: 1. Germline V CDR1 and CDR2: MRHNA, SNTAGT. The CDR3 reads CASSDSTSGGANIQYF. In nucleotides, the CDR3 is TGTGCCAGCAGTGACTCGACTAGCGGGGGGGCAAACATTCAGTACTTC.

This clone is medium-sized within its sample. For the CDR3, the DNA is TGTGCCAGCAGTGACGCTAGCGGGGGGGCCGGGGAGCTGTTTTTT. This translates into CASSDASGGAGELFF. The chain links TRBV6-4 to TRBJ2-2, with TRBD2 matching over 12 bases. J was trimmed by 6 bases and V by 2 bases; bases with no gene match: 1. In germline, CDR1 is MRHNA, CDR2 SNTAGT. The CDR3 extends over 15 amino acids.

This clone was found a few times. The rearrangement uses TRBV28 and TRBJ2-7; 8 nucleotides match TRBD1. V lost 5 bases and J lost 0; bases outside the gene matches: 9. This CDR3 is 16 amino acids long. The germline gives CDR1 MDHEN, CDR2 SYDVKM. The chain's CDR3 is CASSMPPRGLSYEQYF. CDR3 nucleotides: TGTGCCAGCAGTATGCCTCCCAGGGGGCTCTCCTACGAGCAGTACTTC.

V is TRBV19 and J is TRBJ2-2, with TRBD2 identical over 13 bases. V lost 7 bases and J lost 4; bases outside the gene matches: 18. This CDR3 spans 20 amino acids. CDR1 is LNHDA and CDR2 is SQIVND in the germline V gene (reference sequence). The CDR3 protein is CASNTKGLAGSRKGTGELFF. CDR3 nucleotide sequence: TGTGCCAGTAACACTAAGGGACTAGCGGGGAGTAGAAAGGGCACCGGGGAGCTGTTTTTT. The variable domain in full, completed from reference TRBV19 and TRBJ2-2, reads DGGITQSPKYLFRKEGQNVTLSCEQNLNHDAMYWYRQDPGQGLRLIYYSQIVNDFQKGDIAEGYSVSREKKESFPLTVTSAQKNPTAFYLCASNTKGLAGSRKGTGELFFGEGSRLTVL.

In DNA, the CDR3 is TGTGCCAGCAGCTTAAGCAGGGGAGGGAAAGCTTTCTTT. Translated: CASSLSRGGKAFF. The rearrangement joins TRBV7-9 to TRBJ1-1, with D possibly matching TRBD1 (6 bases). This CDR3 comprises 13 residues. The germline gives CDR1 SEHNR, CDR2 FQNEAQ (reference sequence). The germline V and J ends were trimmed by 2 bases and 9 bases, with 13 bases remaining between them.